This TCR beta chain was retrieved from a study of regulatory T cells in long-lasting Graves disease. The CDR3 consists of 14 residues. Between the trimmed V and J ends, which lost 1 base and 0 bases, there was a span of 7 bases. The V gene's germline CDR1 is SGHRS and CDR2 YFSETQ. Time point indicated: newly diagnosed GD, antithyroid drugs for less than 3 months. Researchers made the TCR library from RNA that was extracted from PBMCs. This clonotype was counted ten times or more. Building of the TCR beta libraries involved iRepertoire HTBI primers and Arm-PCR of CDR3 regions. TCRdb itself ran the multiplex PCR reads through MiXCR, one entry per CDR3 protein. The data contain some 560,000 distinct CDR3 sequences, about 16% of them seen just once; the ten biggest clones take up roughly 25%. The data also belong to a second study, concerning T cells in Graves' hyperthyroidism and ophthalmopathy. That work adds: Graves' hyperthyroidism without ophthalmopathy progression within 18 months was termed stable.

The chain combines TRBV5-1 with TRBJ2-5; no firm D call. The source was peripheral blood mononuclear cells (PBMCs), collected at new diagnosis, from a patient treated with antithyroid drugs. This clonotype was obtained from a woman aged 40 to 65 with Graves disease. CDR3 DNA sequence: TGCGCCAGCAGCTTGAAACTCCACCAAGAGACCCAGTACTTC. This translates into CASSLKLHQETQYF.